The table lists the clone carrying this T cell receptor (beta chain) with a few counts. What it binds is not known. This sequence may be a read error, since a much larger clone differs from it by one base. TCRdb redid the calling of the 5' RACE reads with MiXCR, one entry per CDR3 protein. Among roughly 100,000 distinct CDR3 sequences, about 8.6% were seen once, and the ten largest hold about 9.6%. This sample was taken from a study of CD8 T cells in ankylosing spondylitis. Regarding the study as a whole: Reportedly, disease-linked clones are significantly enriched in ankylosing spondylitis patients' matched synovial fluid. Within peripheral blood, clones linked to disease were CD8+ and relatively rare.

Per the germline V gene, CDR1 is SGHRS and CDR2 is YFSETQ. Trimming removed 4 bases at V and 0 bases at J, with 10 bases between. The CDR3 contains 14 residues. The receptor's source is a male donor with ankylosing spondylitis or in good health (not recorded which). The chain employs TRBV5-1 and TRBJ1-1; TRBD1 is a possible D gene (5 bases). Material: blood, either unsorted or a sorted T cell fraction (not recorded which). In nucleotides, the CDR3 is TGCGCCAGCAGCACTGACAGCATGAACACTGAAGCTTTCTTT. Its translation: CASSTDSMNTEAFF.